This T cell receptor beta chain came from a study of control samples from healthy donors and cancer patients. This clone showed up just a few times. The method was immunoSEQ multiplex PCR; TCRdb's version includes in-frame clones alone and lacks a portion of them. The repertoire holds around 120,000 clones, with roughly 84% as singletons. The sequenced sample consisted of blood. This TCR was sampled from a man aged 35 to 55 in good health.

CDR3: CASSFWGTEAKNIQYF. The CDR3 region has the DNA TGTGCCAGCAGTTTTTGGGGGACGGAAGCCAAAAACATTCAGTACTTC. The chain is built from TRBV5-6 and TRBJ2-4, with D tentatively TRBD1 or TRBD2 (5 bases each). Trimming took 5 bases from V and 0 from J, leaving 15 bases between them. The CDR3 runs 16 residues. Germline CDR1 reads SGHDT; CDR2 reads YYEEEE.